These 27 T cell receptor beta chains originate from one sample sequenced in a study of Ad26.COV2.S vaccination and SARS-CoV-2 variants. Treatment specified: some 20 received Ad26.COV2.S at low or high dose, single or two shots; about 5 received placebo; per-sample allocation not given. It was on day 63 after the first vaccine or placebo injection that samples were taken. The repertoire was sequenced with immunoSEQ multiplex PCR; TCRdb's copy has only in-frame clones and lacks some. Of approximately 420,000 clones detected, 70% to 90% appear once; the ten largest clones hold around 3.4%. This sample comprised peripheral blood, obtained in a trial of Ad26.COV2.S vaccine versus placebo. Source of these receptors: a person aged 18-65 years who received the Ad26.COV2.S COVID-19 vaccine or a placebo.

J is TRBJ2-7 and V is TRBV5-5, with TRBD1 matching 9 bases. The junction had 4 bases not matched to a gene; V was cut back by 0 bases and J by 6 bases. In germline, CDR1 is SGHKS, CDR2 YYEKEE (reference sequence). The CDR3 has 14 residues. In nucleotides, the CDR3 is TGTGCCAGCAGCTTGGTGGGACAGGGTTTCGAGCAGTACTTC. Protein sequence: CASSLVGQGFEQYF.

As concerns this clone: Compared with germline, one end of the junction differs, possibly owing to a read error. The CDR3 here is CASSQETGETFF. The CDR3 DNA is TGTGCCAGCTCACAAGAAACAGGTGAAACTTTCTTT. The V call is TRBV18, the J call TRBJ1-1; the D gene is possibly TRBD1 (5 bases). Germline-derived CDR1 and CDR2 are KGHSH and LQKENI. This CDR3 spans 12 amino acids.

The chain links TRBV4-1 to TRBJ1-4, with D unclear. The germline gives CDR1 MGHRA, CDR2 YSYEKL. This CDR3 spans 14 amino acids. V lost 1 base to trimming and J lost 7 bases, with 10 bases between them. This CDR3 is CASSQVGTAEKLFF. CDR3 in DNA: TGCGCCAGCAGCCAAGTAGGAACAGCTGAAAAACTGTTTTTT.

V is TRBV10-2 and J is TRBJ1-1; the match to TRBD1 covers 9 bases. Germline loops: CDR1 WSHSY, CDR2 SAAADI. The CDR3 loop spans 13 amino acids. The ends lost 8 bases at V and 4 bases at J; junction bases unmatched: 5. CDR3 DNA: TGCGCCAGCGGCACAGGGGGCCGCACTGAAGCTTTCTTT. This sequence encodes CASGTGGRTEAFF.

The V and J genes are TRBV23-1 and TRBJ1-4; perhaps TRBD1 as D (5 bases). TRBV23-1 is flagged as an ORF with uncertain function. The CDR3 totals 10 residues. V was trimmed by 6 bases and J by 14 bases, leaving 10 bases between them. CDR3 protein: CASSQGRLFF. In DNA, the CDR3 is TGCGCCAGCAGCCAGGGTCGTCTGTTTTTT.

J is TRBJ2-1 and V is TRBV19; D gene unclear. V shed 5 bases and J shed 5 bases, with 7 bases lying between them. The CDR3 length is 12 residues. Germline lookup yields CDR1 LNHDA and CDR2 SQIVND (reference sequence). The CDR3 region is CASSWSNNEQFF. CDR3 nucleotides: TGTGCCAGTAGTTGGTCTAACAATGAGCAGTTCTTC. Drawing the rest from reference TRBV19 and TRBJ2-1, the complete variable domain is DGGITQSPKYLFRKEGQNVTLSCEQNLNHDAMYWYRQDPGQGLRLIYYSQIVNDFQKGDIAEGYSVSREKKESFPLTVTSAQKNPTAFYLCASSWSNNEQFFGPGTRLTVL.

The chain carries TRBV7-2 and TRBJ2-5; D is possibly TRBD1 (6 bases). CDR3 size: 14 residues. Germline V gene lookup returns CDR1 SGHTA and CDR2 FQGNSA. Between the trimmed V and J ends, which lost 5 bases and 3 bases, there was a span of 13 bases. The CDR3 DNA follows: TGTGCCAGCAGCGCACGGACAGCCGAAGAGACCCAGTACTTC. This sequence encodes CASSARTAEETQYF.

The CDR3 nucleotides read TGTGCCAGCAGCTTAAACAGGGGGTCCTACGAGCAGTACTTC. Its protein product is CASSLNRGSYEQYF. The chain is built from TRBV5-5 and TRBJ2-7, with TRBD1 matching over 8 bases. The CDR3 covers 14 residues. Looked up from germline, CDR1 is SGHKS and CDR2 is YYEKEE (reference sequence). V lost 2 bases, J lost 1 base, and 2 bases stayed unmatched.

The chain couples TRBV5-6 to TRBJ2-2, with a weak D call TRBD2 (7 bases). V was trimmed by 4 bases and J by 1 base, leaving 14 bases between them. The CDR3 loop spans 16 amino acids. From germline, CDR1 is SGHDT and CDR2 YYEEEE. The CDR3 is CASSDLRGRNTGELFF. The CDR3 DNA sequence: TGTGCCAGCAGCGATTTGCGGGGGCGGAACACCGGGGAGCTGTTTTTT.

The rearrangement uses TRBV12-3 or TRBV12-4 and TRBJ2-7, with 7 bases matching TRBD1. The CDR3 spans 13 residues. The trim removed 9 bases at V and 3 bases at J, leaving 8 bases unmatched. This CDR3 is CASSEGGSYEQYF. In DNA form, the CDR3 reads TGTGCCAGTTCGGAAGGGGGCAGCTACGAGCAGTACTTC.

In its sample, this clone was seen a few times. This chain connects TRBV5-5 to TRBJ1-1; weak D call: TRBD1 (5 bases). Trimming shortened V by 4 bases and J by 0 bases, and 10 bases separated the two germline ends. CDR1 and CDR2 from the germline V gene are SGHKS and YYEKEE (reference sequence). The CDR3 consists of 14 residues. CDR3 loop: CASSPGHLNTEAFF. The CDR3 DNA follows: TGTGCCAGCAGCCCTGGACACCTGAACACTGAAGCTTTCTTT.

The chain couples TRBV15 to TRBJ1-4; D is undetermined. Germline V gives CDR1 LNHNV, CDR2 YYDKDF (reference sequence). Trimming pared 0 bases from V and 0 bases from J, leaving 5 bases between. The CDR3 has 15 residues. The DNA for the CDR3 is TGTGCCACCAGCAGAGATTCCGCAACTAATGAAAAACTGTTTTTT. It is translated as CATSRDSATNEKLFF.

The CDR3: CASSQGWAVKLFF. In nucleotides, the CDR3 is TGTGCCAGCAGCCAGGGTTGGGCCGTAAAACTGTTTTTT. V is TRBV6-5 and J is TRBJ1-4, with a weak D call TRBD1 (5 bases). Germline assignment: CDR1 MNHEY and CDR2 SVGAGI. Trimming cost V 6 bases and J 10 bases, with 15 bases left between them. This CDR3 is built from 13 residues.

The DNA for the CDR3 is TGTGCCAGTAGTATAGACTCGGAGACCCAGTACTTC. Protein: CASSIDSETQYF. This rearrangement joins TRBV19 to TRBJ2-5; D gene ambiguous. The CDR3 totals 12 residues. Germline values: CDR1 LNHDA, CDR2 SQIVND (reference sequence). The V gene lost 0 bases and the J gene lost 5 bases, with 4 bases spanning the gap. The whole variable domain, filled in from reference TRBV19 and TRBJ2-5, reads DGGITQSPKYLFRKEGQNVTLSCEQNLNHDAMYWYRQDPGQGLRLIYYSQIVNDFQKGDIAEGYSVSREKKESFPLTVTSAQKNPTAFYLCASSIDSETQYFGPGTRLLVL.

V and J are TRBV6-2 or TRBV6-3 and TRBJ2-3; D unresolved. The germline V gene encodes CDR1 MNHEY and CDR2 SVGEGT. This CDR3 has 15 residues. V was pared by 0 bases and J by 5 bases, with 12 bases between. CDR3 amino acids: CASSYSVKGKDTQYF. Here the CDR3 DNA reads TGTGCCAGCAGTTACTCCGTAAAAGGAAAAGATACGCAGTATTTT.

The chain links TRBV6-5 to TRBJ2-1; TRBD1 is a possible D gene (5 bases). V was trimmed by 0 bases and J by 6 bases, leaving 9 bases between them. The germline V gene has CDR1 MNHEY and CDR2 SVGAGI. This CDR3 has 14 amino acids. CDR3 sequence: CASSYSAGPNEQFF. For the CDR3, the DNA is TGTGCCAGCAGTTACTCCGCAGGGCCCAATGAGCAGTTCTTC.

A single count supports this clone. V and J are TRBV4-1 and TRBJ2-7; no clear D gene. CDR1 and CDR2 from the germline V gene are MGHRA and YSYEKL. There are 14 residues in the CDR3. V lost 4 bases to trimming and J lost 2 bases, with 12 bases between them. CDR3 DNA: TGCGCCAGCAGCCGGGTCACCAGCACCTACGAGCAGTACTTC. This gives the protein CASSRVTSTYEQYF.

This clone has a handful of counts. J is TRBJ1-6 and V is TRBV27; D gene unclear. CDR1 is MNHEY and CDR2 is SMNVEV in the germline V gene (reference sequence). The CDR3 extends over 16 amino acids. The ends were cut back, 6 bases at V and 7 bases at J, with 19 bases in the middle. The CDR3: CASSPKGGHRNSPLHF. The CDR3 coding sequence is TGTGCCAGCAGCCCAAAGGGAGGGCACCGAAATTCACCCCTCCACTTT.

This chain joins TRBV6-2 or TRBV6-3 and TRBJ2-5; D is ambiguous. V lost 4 bases and J 3 bases, leaving 15 bases between the germline ends. Germline V gives CDR1 MNHEY, CDR2 SVGEGT. The CDR3 contains 15 residues. CDR3 region: CASSSLQRVKETQYF. DNA for the CDR3: TGTGCCAGCAGTTCCCTACAAAGGGTTAAAGAGACCCAGTACTTC.

The rearrangement joins TRBV5-4 to TRBJ1-6; no definite D call. V shed 4 bases and J shed 7 bases, with 12 bases lying between them. The CDR3 runs 14 residues. Per the germline V gene, CDR1 is SGHNT and CDR2 is YYREEE (reference sequence). CDR3 region: CASSTGSQNSPLHF. In DNA form, the CDR3 reads TGTGCCAGCAGCACGGGCTCCCAGAATTCACCCCTCCACTTT.

V and J are TRBV6-1 and TRBJ2-3; D is tentatively TRBD1 or TRBD2 (5 bases each). Trimming shortened V by 4 bases and J by 3 bases, and 17 bases separated the two germline ends. Germline-derived CDR1 and CDR2 are MNHNS and SASEGT. CDR3 length: 16 residues. The CDR3 spells CASSGLRGELTDTQYF. CDR3 sequence (DNA): TGTGCCAGCAGTGGACTGAGGGGCGAATTGACAGATACGCAGTATTTT.

The V call is TRBV6-6, the J call TRBJ2-2; TRBD2 matches 7 bases. CDR3 length: 13 residues. The V segment lost 10 bases and the J segment 7 bases; nucleotides outside the gene matches: 9. CDR1 and CDR2 from the germline V gene are MNHNY and SVGAGI (reference sequence). The CDR3 loop is CAIPGGANGELFF. The CDR3 DNA reads as TGTGCCATACCGGGGGGTGCTAACGGGGAGCTGTTTTTT.

The chain joins TRBV7-9 to TRBJ1-2, with a tentative D call TRBD1 (5 bases). From germline, CDR1 is SEHNR and CDR2 FQNEAQ (reference sequence). This CDR3 is built from 14 residues. Trimming pared 5 bases from V and 8 bases from J, leaving 18 bases between. CDR3 coding DNA: TGTGCCAGCAGCCAAGGAGGGACGACGGGGGGCTACACCTTC. It is translated as CASSQGGTTGGYTF.

The genes are TRBV6-6 and TRBJ1-1; D perhaps matches TRBD1 (6 bases). The CDR3 runs to 14 residues. Trimming pared 7 bases from V and 1 base from J, leaving 13 bases between. Germline V gene lookup returns CDR1 MNHNY and CDR2 SVGAGI (reference sequence). The CDR3 region has the DNA TGTGCCAGCACCCACGGGACACCGAACACTGAAGCTTTCTTT. This translates into CASTHGTPNTEAFF.

This sequence joins TRBV4-3 and TRBJ2-5; 8 nucleotides line up with TRBD2. Germline trimming cut 5 bases from V and 1 base from J; bases unmatched to any gene: 6. The CDR3 contains 15 residues. CDR1 is LGHNA and CDR2 is YSLEER in the germline V gene. CDR3 bases: TGCGCCAGCAGCATCGTAGCGGGGAGCCAAGAGACCCAGTACTTC. Translation gives CASSIVAGSQETQYF.

This chain uses TRBV5-6 with TRBJ2-7, with 7 bases aligning to TRBD1. The CDR3 runs to 14 residues. The germline CDR1 and CDR2 sequences are SGHDT and YYEEEE. Unmatched junction bases numbered 6, after V lost 1 base and J lost 5 bases. Here the CDR3 reads CASSLRQGKHEQYF. The DNA for the CDR3 is TGTGCCAGCAGCTTGAGACAGGGTAAGCACGAGCAGTACTTC.

In this sample, this clone turned up once. The rearrangement links TRBV29-1 to TRBJ2-3; D not resolved. The CDR3 sequence is 13 residues long. Deletions cut 2 bases from V and 5 bases from J, with 11 bases between. CDR1 is SQVTM and CDR2 is ANQGSEA in the germline V gene. CDR3 loop: CSVELSRRDTQYF. CDR3 coding DNA: TGCAGCGTTGAACTTTCGCGGAGAGATACGCAGTATTTT.